This TCR beta chain was profiled in a study of blood T cell repertoires in COVID-19. Overall study: Samples taken during acute and convalescent COVID-19 were collected in the United States, Italy and Spain. Sources were T cells, B-cell-depleted T cells, or PBMCs; the material itself was cDNA or gDNA.

The authors' processing: Estimation of nucleated cell counts was performed using reference gene primer amplification. TCRdb keeps only in-frame clones here, not all; method: immunoSEQ multiplex PCR. Clonal size and the V and J genes are those of that table, whereas D and trimming came from the DNA. The repertoire consists of about 200,000 clones, with roughly 89% occurring once and the leading ten covering 5.5% to 8%. Trimming pared 3 bases from V and 0 bases from J, leaving 9 bases between. Germline V lookup: CDR1 SGHRS, CDR2 YFSETQ. The CDR3 contains 14 residues. This clonotype was obtained from a man between 60 and 75 years old who had recovered from COVID-19. The chain combines TRBV5-1 with TRBJ1-1; D call uncertain. Sequenced material: peripheral blood. The DNA for the CDR3 is TGCGCCAGCAGCTCGGTAAGAATGAACACTGAAGCTTTCTTT. This codes for CASSSVRMNTEAFF.